A selection of T cell receptor beta chains follows, all from one sample in a study of OX40 agonist ivuxolimab in advanced cancers. TCRdb's copy holds only in-frame clones and misses some; the assay was immunoSEQ multiplex PCR. Of tens of thousands of clones in the sample, 80% to 90% were seen once. Here the sequenced sample was CD4+ or CD8+ T cells sorted from blood, taken in a trial of the OX40 agonist ivuxolimab. The source of these receptors is an adult with an advanced solid tumor such as melanoma, head and neck, liver or kidney cancer. Each CDR3 is given with its conserved first and last residue. The D gene is left open where the match is weak.

TRBV5-4,TRBJ1-1,.,CASTPDGSEGTEAFF,TGTGCCAGCACCCCCGACGGCTCGGAGGGCACTGAAGCTTTCTTT
TRBV27,TRBJ2-1,TRBD1,CASSFFRERGPDEQFF,TGTGCCAGCAGTTTTTTCAGGGAAAGGGGGCCGGATGAGCAGTTCTTC
TRBV4-3,TRBJ2-3,TRBD2,CASSQGLADLDTQYF,TGCGCCAGCAGCCAAGGACTAGCGGACCTTGATACGCAGTATTTT
TRBV5-4,TRBJ2-5,TRBD2,CASSLASGELQETQYF,TGTGCCAGCAGCTTGGCTAGCGGGGAACTCCAAGAGACCCAGTACTTC
TRBV29-1,TRBJ2-7,TRBD1,CSVEWAGQGNYEQYF,TGCAGCGTTGAATGGGCCGGACAGGGTAACTACGAGCAGTACTTC
TRBV27,TRBJ2-2,TRBD2,CASSFFSGRGSGELFF,TGTGCCAGCAGTTTCTTTAGCGGGAGGGGTTCCGGGGAGCTGTTTTTT
TRBV5-1,TRBJ2-7,TRBD1,CASSLGDRELDEQYF,TGCGCCAGCAGCTTGGGGGACAGGGAGTTGGACGAGCAGTACTTC
TRBV10-2,TRBJ2-7,.,CASSEPKGETYEQYF,TGCGCCAGCAGCGAGCCCAAGGGGGAGACCTACGAGCAGTACTTC
TRBV10-2,TRBJ1-2,.,CASSGARAHYGYTF,TGCGCCAGCAGTGGGGCCAGGGCTCACTATGGCTACACCTTC
TRBV6-5,TRBJ2-3,.,CASSYSRVDTQYF,TGTGCCAGCAGTTACTCGAGGGTAGATACGCAGTATTTT
TRBV11-2,TRBJ1-1,.,CASRSQGNTEAFF,TGTGCCAGCAGATCACAGGGTAACACTGAAGCTTTCTTT
TRBV7-7,TRBJ2-7,.,CASSLVPGTDEQYF,TGTGCCAGCAGCTTAGTGCCGGGTACCGACGAGCAGTACTTC
TRBV15,TRBJ1-1,.,CATSRGMNTEAFF,TGTGCCACCAGCAGAGGCATGAACACTGAAGCTTTCTTT
TRBV9,TRBJ2-5,.,CASSPRTADKTQYF,TGTGCCAGCAGCCCCAGGACGGCTGATAAGACCCAGTACTTC
TRBV14,TRBJ2-1,.,CASRQTGNEQFF,TGTGCCAGCCGTCAAACAGGGAATGAGCAGTTCTTC
TRBV28,TRBJ2-7,.,CASSRQGVGAYEQYF,TGTGCCAGCAGTCGCCAGGGAGTAGGGGCCTACGAGCAGTACTTC